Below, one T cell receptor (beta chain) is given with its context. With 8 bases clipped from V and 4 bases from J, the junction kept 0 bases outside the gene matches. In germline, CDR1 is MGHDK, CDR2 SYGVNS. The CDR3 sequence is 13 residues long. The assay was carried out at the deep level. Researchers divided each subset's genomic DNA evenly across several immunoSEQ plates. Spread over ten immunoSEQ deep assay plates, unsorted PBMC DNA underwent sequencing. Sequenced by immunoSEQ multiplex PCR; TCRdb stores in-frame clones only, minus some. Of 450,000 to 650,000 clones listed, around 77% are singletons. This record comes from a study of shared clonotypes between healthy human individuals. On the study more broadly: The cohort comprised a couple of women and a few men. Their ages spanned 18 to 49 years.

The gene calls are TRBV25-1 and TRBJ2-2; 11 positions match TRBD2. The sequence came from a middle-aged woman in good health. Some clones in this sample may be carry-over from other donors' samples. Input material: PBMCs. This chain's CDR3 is CASGLAGTGELFF. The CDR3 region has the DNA TGTGCCAGCGGACTAGCGGGCACCGGGGAGCTGTTTTTT.